A single TCR beta chain is shown here with its context. Assay: immunoSEQ multiplex PCR; the TCRdb copy retains only in-frame clones and omits some. The sample holds about 60,000 clones; about 80% are singletons and the top ten take 50% to 55%. The data originate from a study of blood T cell repertoires in COVID-19. Germline values: CDR1 DFQATT, CDR2 SNEGSKA (reference sequence). Deletions cut 3 bases from V and 0 bases from J, with 12 bases between. The CDR3 runs to 14 residues. Sequencing was performed on peripheral blood. The rearrangement links TRBV20-1 to TRBJ2-7, with a tentative D call TRBD2 (6 bases). This sequence originates from a woman older than 75 with acute or convalescent COVID-19. The CDR3 DNA sequence: TGCAGTGCTAGTGGTAGCGGAGCCTCCTACGAGCAGTACTTC. Its translation is CSASGSGASYEQYF.